The 26 T cell receptor beta chains presented below share a single source sample, sequenced in a study of blood T cell repertoires in COVID-19. Using immunoSEQ multiplex PCR, the repertoire was profiled, and TCRdb retains in-frame clones only, with some absent. The table shows about 410,000 clones, with about 90% occurring only once. The sequenced sample consisted of PBMCs or T cells enriched from blood (not recorded which). Source of these receptors: a man in his late teens or twenties who had recovered from COVID-19.

The chain recombines TRBV6-1 with TRBJ2-7, with a tentative D call TRBD1 (6 bases). Looked up from germline, CDR1 is MNHNS and CDR2 is SASEGT. The CDR3 runs 17 residues. V lost 2 bases and J 3 bases, leaving 20 bases between the germline ends. The CDR3 DNA reads as TGTGCCAGCAGTGAAACACTATCCGGGACACACTACTACGAGCAGTACTTC. This gives the protein CASSETLSGTHYYEQYF.

The V and J genes are TRBV28 and TRBJ1-1; D uncertain. This CDR3 is built from 11 residues. V was pared by 3 bases and J by 8 bases, with 7 bases between. CDR1 MDHEN and CDR2 SYDVKM come from the germline V gene. The CDR3 DNA is TGTGCCAGCAGTTTCGGACTAGAAGCTTTCTTT. Its protein is CASSFGLEAFF.

The chain couples TRBV5-1 to TRBJ1-1, with D unclear. Per the germline V gene, CDR1 is SGHRS and CDR2 is YFSETQ. The CDR3 is made up of 16 amino acids. V gave up 0 bases and J gave up 10 bases, with 22 bases separating them. CDR3 DNA: TGCGCCAGCAGCTTGGTCCAACACCGGGGTTTATCGAGAGCTTTCTTT. This encodes CASSLVQHRGLSRAFF.

This rearrangement joins TRBV2 to TRBJ1-6, with TRBD1 matching 11 bases. The CDR3 consists of 18 residues. Trimming cost V 9 bases and J 2 bases; bases outside gene matches: 12. The germline V gene has CDR1 SNHLY and CDR2 FYNNEI. The chain's CDR3 is CASQPHPGQGAYNSPLHF. The DNA of the CDR3 is TGTGCCAGTCAGCCTCACCCGGGACAGGGGGCCTATAATTCACCCCTCCACTTT.

A word on this clone: Other nucleotide sequences in the sample specify the same CDR3. The chain carries TRBV7-9 and TRBJ1-6, with D uncertain. Trimming took 5 bases from V and 8 from J, leaving 7 bases between them. This CDR3 region has 12 residues. The germline V gene encodes CDR1 SEHNR and CDR2 FQNEAQ (reference sequence). CDR3 in DNA: TGTGCCAGCAGCCCAAGAGATTCACCCCTCCACTTT. As protein: CASSPRDSPLHF.

CDR3 in amino acids: CAGRTSGEGTQYF. CDR3 sequence (DNA): TGTGCCGGCCGGACTAGCGGGGAGGGGACCCAGTACTTC. The chain carries TRBV6-5 and TRBJ2-5; the match to TRBD2 covers 12 bases. J lost 7 bases, V lost 11 bases, and 8 bases had no gene match. This CDR3 is 13 amino acids long. CDR1 is MNHEY and CDR2 is SVGAGI in the germline V gene.

The genes are TRBV6-1 and TRBJ2-7, with D perhaps TRBD2 (6 bases). V lost 1 base, J lost 6 bases, and 25 bases lay in between. Looked up from germline, CDR1 is MNHNS and CDR2 is SASEGT. The CDR3 is 18 amino acids. DNA for the CDR3: TGTGCCAGCAGTGAAGGCTGGGCACTAGCAACAGGAGTGCGCGAGCAGTACTTC. It yields the protein CASSEGWALATGVREQYF.

The CDR3 coding sequence is TGTGCCAGCACCCCCGGGTACGAGCAGTACTTC. Protein product: CASTPGYEQYF. The V and J genes are TRBV11-2 and TRBJ2-7; D is unresolved. Germline loops: CDR1 SGHAT, CDR2 FQNNGV. The CDR3 is made up of 11 amino acids. The V gene lost 7 bases and the J gene lost 4 bases, with 8 bases spanning the gap.

This clone was counted once. The J gene is TRBJ2-3, the V gene TRBV5-1; 9 nucleotides agree with TRBD2. Trimming took 0 bases from V and 2 from J; bases not matched to a gene: 7. Germline V CDR1 and CDR2: SGHRS, YFSETQ. This CDR3 has 17 residues. The CDR3 reads CASSLVAGGGATDTQYF. The CDR3 coding sequence is TGCGCCAGCAGCTTGGTGGCGGGCGGGGGGGCCACAGATACGCAGTATTTT.

The V and J genes are TRBV13 and TRBJ1-1, with 7 bases aligning to TRBD1. Germline V gives CDR1 PRHDT, CDR2 FYEKMQ (reference sequence). The junction had 8 bases not matched to a gene; V was cut back by 5 bases and J by 2 bases. The CDR3 loop spans 15 amino acids. The CDR3 here is CASSGNRGTNTEAFF. DNA of the CDR3: TGTGCCAGCAGCGGGAACAGGGGCACTAACACTGAAGCTTTCTTT.

The chain is built from TRBV6-6 and TRBJ1-2; D remains unclear. V lost 5 bases and J lost 2, with 6 bases in between. This CDR3 has 12 amino acids. Per germline, CDR1 MNHNY and CDR2 SVGAGI (reference sequence). The CDR3 sequence: CASSPLNYGYTF. The CDR3 nucleotides read TGTGCCAGCAGTCCCTTAAACTATGGCTACACCTTC.

V usage is TRBV7-9 and J usage is TRBJ1-2; possible D gene TRBD1, 5 bases. Germline-derived CDR1 and CDR2 are SEHNR and FQNEAQ (reference sequence). The CDR3 has 13 amino acids. V was pared by 2 bases and J by 6 bases, with 10 bases between. CDR3 amino acids: CASSLPGIDGYTF. CDR3 DNA sequence: TGTGCCAGCAGCTTACCAGGGATCGATGGCTACACCTTC.

The chain has TRBV28 and TRBJ1-2, with D perhaps matching TRBD1 (5 bases). The CDR3 totals 15 residues. Trimming cost V 2 bases and J 4 bases, with 14 bases left between them. In germline, CDR1 is MDHEN, CDR2 SYDVKM. The CDR3 spells CASSLGGGAAYGYTF. The CDR3 DNA sequence: TGTGCCAGCAGTTTAGGGGGAGGGGCGGCCTATGGCTACACCTTC.

In its sample, this clone was seen once. Other DNA sequences in this sample translate to the same CDR3. The CDR3 protein is CASRRTGDTGELFF. CDR3 coding DNA: TGTGCCAGTAGGCGGACAGGGGACACCGGGGAGCTGTTTTTT. The J gene is TRBJ2-2, the V gene TRBV19; 9 bases are a match to TRBD1. The J segment lost 3 bases and the V segment lost 6 bases, leaving 2 bases of the junction unmatched. Looked up from germline, CDR1 is LNHDA and CDR2 is SQIVND (reference sequence). The CDR3 is 14 amino acids.

CDR3: CASRGAGGPDTQYF. CDR3 DNA: TGTGCCAGCAGGGGAGCGGGAGGTCCAGATACGCAGTATTTT. The J gene is TRBJ2-3, the V gene TRBV2; 9 nucleotides align to TRBD2. V shed 6 bases and J 4 bases; nucleotides not matched to a gene: 5. Germline V CDR1 and CDR2: SNHLY, FYNNEI. This CDR3 has 14 amino acids.

The chain joins TRBV5-8 to TRBJ1-1; D might be TRBD1 (5 bases). This CDR3 region has 14 residues. Germline V lookup: CDR1 SGHTS, CDR2 YDEGEE. V gave up 1 base and J gave up 7 bases, with 14 bases separating them. The CDR3 loop is CASSLTGVGGEAFF. As DNA, the CDR3 is TGTGCCAGCAGCTTGACGGGGGTGGGCGGTGAAGCTTTCTTT.

The chain carries TRBV7-9 and TRBJ1-1, with D possibly matching TRBD1 (5 bases). CDR1 and CDR2 (germline): SEHNR, FQNEAQ (reference sequence). Trimming stripped 0 bases from V and 2 bases from J, with 10 bases between. The CDR3 is made up of 15 amino acids. The CDR3 here is CASSLAGRVNTEAFF. The CDR3 bases are TGTGCCAGCAGCTTAGCCGGCAGGGTTAACACTGAAGCTTTCTTT.

The V gene is TRBV5-4, the J gene TRBJ1-5; no clear D. The V end was cut by 2 bases, the J end by 6 bases, with 12 bases between. This CDR3 spans 14 amino acids. Per germline, CDR1 SGHNT and CDR2 YYREEE (reference sequence). The DNA of the CDR3 is TGTGCCAGCAGCTTAGGAGGTTATAGTCAGCCCCAGCATTTT. It is translated as CASSLGGYSQPQHF.

This chain links TRBV11-3 with TRBJ2-4; 11 positions match TRBD1. The junction had 10 bases not matched to a gene; V was cut back by 3 bases and J by 6 bases. Germline V gene data show CDR1 as SGHNT and CDR2 as YENEEA. The CDR3 runs to 17 residues. The chain's CDR3 is CASSLGQGERGRNIQYF. The DNA for the CDR3 is TGTGCCAGCAGCTTGGGACAGGGGGAACGGGGGAGAAACATTCAGTACTTC.

The chain recombines TRBV7-6 with TRBJ1-2; D gene ambiguous. Germline V gene data show CDR1 as SGHVS and CDR2 as FNYEAQ. The CDR3 contains 13 residues. V dropped 1 base and J dropped 2 bases, with 5 bases sitting between them. CDR3 in DNA: TGTGCCAGCAGCTTAGAACAGAACTATGGCTACACCTTC. This gives the protein CASSLEQNYGYTF.

The rearrangement uses TRBV10-3 and TRBJ1-3; D not certain. Per the germline V gene, CDR1 is ENHRY and CDR2 is SYGVKD. The CDR3 runs to 14 residues. The CDR3: CGPVGRSLSDTIYF. The CDR3 DNA reads TGTGGGCCGGTGGGGAGGTCTTTGTCGGACACCATATATTTT.

V gene TRBV2 combines with J gene TRBJ1-1; 8 bases are shared with TRBD1. With 8 bases clipped from V and 10 bases from J, the junction kept 12 bases outside the gene matches. The CDR3 runs to 13 residues. From germline, CDR1 is SNHLY and CDR2 FYNNEI. The CDR3 here is CASLRTGRVGAFF. Written as DNA, the CDR3 is TGTGCCAGCCTACGGACAGGGAGAGTAGGAGCTTTCTTT. Drawing the rest from reference TRBV2 and TRBJ1-1, the complete variable domain is EPEVTQTPSHQVTQMGQEVILRCVPISNHLYFYWYRQILGQKVEFLVSFYNNEISEKSEIFDDQFSVERPDGSNFTLKIRSTKLEDSAMYFCASLRTGRVGAFFGQGTRLTVV.

The J gene is TRBJ1-1, the V gene TRBV15, with D unresolved. The germline V gene has CDR1 LNHNV and CDR2 YYDKDF (reference sequence). Between the trimmed V and J ends, which lost 0 bases and 0 bases, there was a span of 8 bases. The length of the CDR3 is 15 residues. The CDR3 protein is CATSRDESLNTEAFF. The CDR3 coding sequence is TGTGCCACCAGCAGAGACGAGAGCTTGAACACTGAAGCTTTCTTT. The whole variable domain, filled in from reference TRBV15 and TRBJ1-1, reads DAMVIQNPRYQVTQFGKPVTLSCSQTLNHNVMYWYQQKSSQAPKLLFHYYDKDFNNEADTPDNFQSRRPNTSFCFLDIRSPGLGDTAMYLCATSRDESLNTEAFFGQGTRLTVV.

The chain joins TRBV3-1 (or the pseudogene TRBV3-2) to TRBJ2-3; D is unresolved. Germline CDR1 LGHDT, CDR2 YNNKEL (reference sequence). V was clipped by 1 base and J by 6 bases, with 5 bases between them. The CDR3 is 12 amino acids. CDR3 in amino acids: CASSQVEDTQYF. DNA for the CDR3: TGTGCCAGCAGCCAAGTGGAGGATACGCAGTATTTT.

The rearrangement uses TRBV28 and TRBJ1-2; D may be TRBD1 (5 bases). This CDR3 region has 12 residues. V was cut by 11 bases and J by 8 bases, with 18 bases left in between. Per the germline V gene, CDR1 is MDHEN and CDR2 is SYDVKM. The CDR3 region is CASGEASRGYTF. DNA for the CDR3: TGTGCCTCGGGGGAGGCCTCAAGGGGCTACACCTTC.

V usage is TRBV5-1 and J usage is TRBJ2-2; D ambiguous. This CDR3 spans 15 amino acids. The ends were cut back, 1 base at V and 1 base at J, with 8 bases in the middle. The V gene's germline CDR1 is SGHRS and CDR2 YFSETQ. The CDR3 coding sequence is TGCGCCAGCAGCTTGTTACCAGGGAACACCGGGGAGCTGTTTTTT. Its protein product is CASSLLPGNTGELFF.